This TCR beta chain was identified during a study of T cell responses to AZD1222 COVID-19 vaccine. As for the study in general: Pooling of second doses given at about 4 or about 12 weeks was done.

Using immunoSEQ multiplex PCR, the repertoire was profiled, and TCRdb retains in-frame clones only, with some absent. The data contain around 52,000 clones, around 87% of them singletons. V was pared by 4 bases and J by 0 bases, with 10 bases between. The CDR3 is 14 amino acids. CDR1 SGHRS and CDR2 YFSETQ come from the germline V gene. The rearrangement links TRBV5-1 to TRBJ1-1; D is unclear. The TCR comes from an adult in good health. The sequencing used peripheral blood, collected on day 0 of AZD1222 vaccination. This chain's CDR3 is CASSLQTVNTEAFF. The CDR3 DNA reads TGCGCCAGCAGCCTGCAGACTGTGAACACTGAAGCTTTCTTT.